This T cell receptor (beta chain) originates from a study of patients and donors after allogeneic stem cell transplantation. TCRdb used MiXCR to reprocess the RT-PCR reads, holding one entry per CDR3 protein. The table records hundreds of thousands of distinct CDR3 sequences, over 12% of them present only once. The CDR3 is made up of 15 amino acids. The source material was blood, either unsorted or a sorted T cell fraction (not recorded which). This TCR was sampled from a human donor who was either an allogeneic HSCT recipient or a stem cell or donor lymphocyte infusion donor (not recorded which). It is not recorded whose cells these are; they may come from a transplant donor. The rearrangement joins TRBV21-1 to TRBJ1-1; no DNA check was done on the table's D call, TRBD1. TRBV21-1 is a pseudogene locus. The CDR3 DNA sequence: TGTGCCAGCAGCAAAGCATGGCAGGGGGCCACTGAAGCTTTCTTT. As protein: CASSKAWQGATEAFF.